This T cell receptor beta chain was obtained from a study of TIL therapy for anti-PD-1-resistant metastatic lung cancer. As to time point: pre-treatment sample, taken before nivolumab and TIL therapy. Most excised metastases sampled were pleural nodules or supraclavicular lymph nodes. The libraries were made with immunoSEQ v3. The method was immunoSEQ multiplex PCR; TCRdb's version includes in-frame clones alone and lacks a portion of them. The sample has about 7,200 clones; nearly 75% are singletons. This TCR was recovered from a person aged 30 to 80 with non-small cell lung cancer. The sample here was tumor tissue, taken at baseline.

CDR3: CASSLEGSVLFF. DNA of the CDR3: TGTGCCAGCAGCTTAGAGGGGTCAGTACTGTTCTTC. This sequence joins TRBV7-2 and TRBJ2-1; weak D call: TRBD1 (5 bases). The CDR3 is 12 amino acids. Trimming stripped 1 base from V and 15 bases from J, with 13 bases between. Germline V CDR1 and CDR2: SGHTA, FQGNSA.